This T cell receptor (beta chain) was retrieved from a study of regulatory T cells in long-lasting Graves disease. Study-level background: For a period under 3 months, newly diagnosed Graves' patients had taken antithyroid drugs. The study's findings and limits: No thyroid tissue was studied; the work used peripheral blood only.

This clonotype was recorded a few times. Its specificity is not known. Building of the TCR beta libraries involved iRepertoire HTBI primers and Arm-PCR of CDR3 regions. TCRdb reprocessed the multiplex PCR reads via MiXCR and lists one record per CDR3 protein. Here the sample spans 420,000 or so distinct CDR3 sequences, roughly 17% being singletons. Time point of the sample: newly diagnosed GD, antithyroid drugs for less than 3 months. PBMC-derived RNA was used for the TCR library. Under American Thyroid Association guidelines, Graves' disease was diagnosed. Another study also made use of these data, one on T cells in Graves' hyperthyroidism and ophthalmopathy.

The receptor was isolated from a woman aged 18-35 years with Graves disease. This specimen consisted of peripheral blood mononuclear cells (PBMCs), obtained at new diagnosis, from a patient treated with antithyroid drugs.

This chain's CDR3 is CASSTGQIYEQYF. The CDR3 coding sequence is TGTGCCAGCAGTACGGGACAGATATACGAGCAGTACTTC. This chain links TRBV6-1 with TRBJ2-7, with TRBD1 matching 7 bases. The CDR3 runs to 13 residues. With V trimmed by 5 bases and J by 4 bases, 5 bases remained unmatched. Looked up from germline, CDR1 is MNHNS and CDR2 is SASEGT.